Below are 18 T cell receptor beta chains sequenced from a single sample in a study of shared clonotypes between healthy human individuals (dated by TCRdb to about 2020). Library creation used the immunoSEQ multiplex PCR assay. The clones in this table, taken by TCRdb from immuneACCESS, are in-frame only. Not every clone is retained; where verified, under half of the shortfall comes from an unresolved V gene, and the cause of the rest is unknown. In this sample the table shows roughly 2.1 million clones, about 92% of which occur a single time. More than 1.5% of the sample is in the top ten clones. For the CD8 naive samples, CD45RO-negative cells were positively selected for CCR7, yielding a CD45RA+CCR7+ population from which TemRA cells were excluded. Sequenced: naive CD8+ T cells from PBMCs. The cell subset or site label of this sample denotes: CD45RA+CCR7+. These receptors all come from a man between 18 and 29 years old in good health. Some clones in this sample may be carry-over from other donors' samples.

The chain carries TRBV7-9 and TRBJ2-3, with a weak D call TRBD2 (6 bases). V was pared by 2 bases and J by 0 bases, with 21 bases between. In germline, CDR1 is SEHNR, CDR2 FQNEAQ (reference sequence). There are 19 residues in the CDR3. The CDR3 here is CASSLTRRVWRNSTDTQYF. In nucleotides, the CDR3 is TGTGCCAGCAGCTTAACCAGGAGGGTTTGGAGAAATAGCACAGATACGCAGTATTTT.

On this clone itself: This specimen includes other DNA sequences encoding the same CDR3. The gene calls are TRBV28 and TRBJ2-7; D possibly corresponds to TRBD2 (5 bases). The V gene's germline CDR1 is MDHEN and CDR2 SYDVKM. The length of the CDR3 is 13 residues. V lost 3 bases to trimming and J lost 1 base, with 7 bases between them. The CDR3 region is CASSFRGSYEQYF. CDR3 DNA: TGTGCCAGCAGTTTTCGGGGATCCTACGAGCAGTACTTC. Full variable domain (rest looked up from reference TRBV28 and TRBJ2-7): DVKVTQSSRYLVKRTGEKVFLECVQDMDHENMFWYRQDPGLGLRLIYFSYDVKMKEKGDIPEGYSVSREKKERFSLILESASTNQTSMYLCASSFRGSYEQYFGPGTRLTVT.

About this clone: Additional DNA sequences in this sample encode the identical CDR3. The chain couples TRBV19 to TRBJ1-1; the D is unclear. CDR3 length equals 13 residues. Trimming removed 1 base from V and 5 bases from J, with 8 bases in between. Looked up from germline, CDR1 is LNHDA and CDR2 is SQIVND (reference sequence). CDR3 sequence reads: CASSIGVGTEAFF. The DNA for the CDR3 is TGTGCCAGTAGTATAGGGGTGGGAACTGAAGCTTTCTTT.

Only one count was recorded for this clone. This chain uses TRBV28 with TRBJ2-1, with TRBD2 identical over 13 bases. The CDR3 length is 16 residues. CDR1 is MDHEN, CDR2 SYDVKM, per germline. The ends lost 0 bases at V and 5 bases at J; junction bases unmatched: 1. CDR3 DNA: TGTGCCAGCAGTTTATGGGGGACTAGCGGGAACAATGAGCAGTTCTTC. Translated: CASSLWGTSGNNEQFF.

This clone has just one count. The rearrangement uses TRBV11-1 and TRBJ2-7, with TRBD2 identical over 9 bases. The V and J ends lost 6 bases and 5 bases, in that order; junction bases with no gene match: 11. CDR1 is SGHAT and CDR2 is FQDESV in the germline V gene (reference sequence). The CDR3 length is 15 residues. CDR3 region: CASSVYSGSYHEQYF. The CDR3 DNA follows: TGTGCCAGCAGTGTTTATAGCGGGAGCTACCACGAGCAGTACTTC.

The genes are TRBV28 and TRBJ1-5; D might be TRBD1 (5 bases). CDR3 length: 12 residues. Germline CDR1 and CDR2: MDHEN and SYDVKM. The CDR3 region is CGEGAGNQPQHF. The CDR3 DNA reads TGTGGCGAAGGGGCGGGCAATCAGCCCCAGCATTTT.

The chain combines TRBV18 with TRBJ2-7; D is unclear. V lost 0 bases, J lost 4 bases, and 10 bases lay in between. In germline, CDR1 is KGHSH, CDR2 LQKENI. This CDR3 spans 14 amino acids. CDR3 residues: CASSPPASRYEQYF. The DNA for the CDR3 is TGTGCCAGCTCACCACCGGCCAGTAGGTACGAGCAGTACTTC.

This clone appeared a single time. This chain uses TRBV27 with TRBJ2-7; D is ambiguous. V was pared by 6 bases and J by 5 bases, with 17 bases between. The CDR3 runs 14 residues. Per germline, CDR1 MNHEY and CDR2 SMNVEV (reference sequence). The CDR3 protein is CASRILQSKDEQYF. CDR3 in DNA: TGTGCCAGCAGGATCCTCCAGAGCAAGGACGAGCAGTACTTC.

The chain carries TRBV27 and TRBJ1-2; 8 bases agree with TRBD1. Germline CDR1 and CDR2: MNHEY and SMNVEV (reference sequence). J gave up 2 bases and V 8 bases, and 10 bases lay outside the gene matches. The length of the CDR3 is 15 residues. The CDR3 DNA follows: TGTGCCAGCGGAAACGTCGGGACAGGAAACTATGGCTACACCTTC. Its protein product is CASGNVGTGNYGYTF.

The rearrangement joins TRBV5-8 to TRBJ2-2; no clear D gene. The CDR3 totals 13 residues. CDR1 is SGHTS and CDR2 is YDEGEE in the germline V gene. V lost 0 bases to trimming and J lost 5 bases, with 5 bases between them. CDR3 coding DNA: TGTGCCAGCAGCTTGGTGAAGACCGGGGAGCTGTTTTTT. Protein sequence: CASSLVKTGELFF. The full variable domain, its missing parts supplied by reference TRBV5-8 and TRBJ2-2, is EAGVTQSPTHLIKTRGQQATLRCSPISGHTSVYWYQQALGLGLQFLLWYDEGEERNRGNFPPRFSGRQFPNYSSELNVNALELEDSALYLCASSLVKTGELFFGEGSRLTVL.

The chain employs TRBV2 and TRBJ2-1; D might be TRBD2 (6 bases). The germline V gene encodes CDR1 SNHLY and CDR2 FYNNEI. Trimming pared 10 bases from V and 7 bases from J, leaving 11 bases between. This CDR3 contains 11 residues. CDR3 coding DNA: TGTGCCATTAGACTAGGGAATGAGCAGTTCTTC. It specifies CAIRLGNEQFF.

The CDR3, as DNA: TGTGCCACCAGCAGCGAAAACAGCGCAACTAATGAAAAACTGTTTTTT. Amino acid sequence: CATSSENSATNEKLFF. The chain uses TRBV15 and TRBJ1-4, with unresolved D. V was trimmed by 3 bases and J by 0 bases, leaving 11 bases between them. Per the germline V gene, CDR1 is LNHNV and CDR2 is YYDKDF (reference sequence). This CDR3 is 16 amino acids long. Variable domain in full (rest from reference TRBV15 and TRBJ1-4): DAMVIQNPRYQVTQFGKPVTLSCSQTLNHNVMYWYQQKSSQAPKLLFHYYDKDFNNEADTPDNFQSRRPNTSFCFLDIRSPGLGDTAMYLCATSSENSATNEKLFFGSGTQLSVL.

V gene TRBV10-3 combines with J gene TRBJ2-5; 8 bases are a match to TRBD1. J was trimmed by 2 bases and V by 3 bases; bases with no gene match: 8. Per germline, CDR1 ENHRY and CDR2 SYGVKD. This CDR3 spans 16 amino acids. The CDR3: CAISEPGTGLQETQYF. DNA for the CDR3: TGTGCCATCAGTGAACCCGGGACAGGATTACAAGAGACCCAGTACTTC.

Only one count was recorded for this clone. The V gene is TRBV9, the J gene TRBJ2-3, with D possibly being TRBD2 (6 bases). Germline V gene sequence: CDR1 SGDLS, CDR2 YYNGEE. The germline V and J ends were trimmed by 0 bases and 1 base, with 15 bases remaining between them. The CDR3 is 17 residues long. CDR3 sequence (DNA): TGTGCCAGCAGCGTAGGGAGGGTGGAGACCCGCACAGATACGCAGTATTTT. This gives the protein CASSVGRVETRTDTQYF.

This rearrangement joins TRBV13 to TRBJ2-3, with TRBD1 matching 7 bases. This CDR3 region has 14 residues. Trimming at V came to 6 bases and at J to 4 bases, leaving 7 bases not matched to a gene. From germline, CDR1 is PRHDT and CDR2 FYEKMQ (reference sequence). The CDR3 nucleotides are TGTGCCAGCAGTTGGACAGGATCGGCAGATACGCAGTATTTT. Translation gives CASSWTGSADTQYF.

CDR3 sequence (DNA): TGTGCCAGCAACCACCATGACCCAGGTACAAGCACAGATACGCAGTATTTT. Protein: CASNHHDPGTSTDTQYF. The gene calls are TRBV2 and TRBJ2-3; no clear D gene. This CDR3 has 17 residues. Germline-derived CDR1 and CDR2 are SNHLY and FYNNEI. The V and J ends lost 7 bases and 0 bases respectively, with 20 bases between them.

The chain combines TRBV10-3 with TRBJ2-1, with TRBD2 as a possible D gene (5 bases). V was pared by 3 bases and J by 4 bases, with 16 bases between. The germline V gene encodes CDR1 ENHRY and CDR2 SYGVKD. The length of the CDR3 is 16 residues. The DNA of the CDR3 is TGTGCCATCAGTGACAGCGGCAGAGCTTTATACAATGAGCAGTTCTTC. Translation gives CAISDSGRALYNEQFF.

CDR3 nucleotides: TGTGCCAGCAGTTACCGGGAGGGCCTAGGGAACACTGAAGCTTTCTTT. Its translation is CASSYREGLGNTEAFF. The rearrangement joins TRBV6-5 to TRBJ1-1; D unclear. Per the germline V gene, CDR1 is MNHEY and CDR2 is SVGAGI. Trimming pared 2 bases from V and 1 base from J, leaving 14 bases between. The CDR3 sequence is 16 residues long.